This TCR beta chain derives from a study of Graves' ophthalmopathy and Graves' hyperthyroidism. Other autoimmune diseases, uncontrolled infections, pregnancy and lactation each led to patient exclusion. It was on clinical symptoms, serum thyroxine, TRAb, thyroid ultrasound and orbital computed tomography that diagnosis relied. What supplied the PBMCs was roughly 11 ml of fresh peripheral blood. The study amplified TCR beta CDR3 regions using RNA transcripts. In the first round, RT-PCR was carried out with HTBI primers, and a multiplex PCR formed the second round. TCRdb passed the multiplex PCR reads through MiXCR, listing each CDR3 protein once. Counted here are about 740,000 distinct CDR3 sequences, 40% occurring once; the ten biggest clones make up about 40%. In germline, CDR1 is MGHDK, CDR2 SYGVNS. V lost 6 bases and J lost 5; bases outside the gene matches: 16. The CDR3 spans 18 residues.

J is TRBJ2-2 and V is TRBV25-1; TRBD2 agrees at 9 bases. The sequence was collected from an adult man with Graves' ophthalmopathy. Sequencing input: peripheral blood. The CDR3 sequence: CASSPRLAGSERTGELFF. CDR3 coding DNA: TGTGCCAGCAGCCCAAGGCTAGCGGGATCGGAAAGGACCGGGGAGCTGTTTTTT.